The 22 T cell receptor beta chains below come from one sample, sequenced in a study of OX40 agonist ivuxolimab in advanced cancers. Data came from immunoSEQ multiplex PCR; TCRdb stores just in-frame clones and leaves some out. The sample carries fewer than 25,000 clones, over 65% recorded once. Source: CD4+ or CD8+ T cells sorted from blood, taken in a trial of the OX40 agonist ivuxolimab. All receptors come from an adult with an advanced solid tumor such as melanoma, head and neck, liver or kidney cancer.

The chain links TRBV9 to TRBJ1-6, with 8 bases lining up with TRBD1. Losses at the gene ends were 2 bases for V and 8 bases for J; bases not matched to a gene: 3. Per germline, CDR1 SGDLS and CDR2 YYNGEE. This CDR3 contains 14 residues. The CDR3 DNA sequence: TGTGCCAGCAGCGTTCACAGGGGGGATTCACCCCTCCACTTT. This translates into CASSVHRGDSPLHF.

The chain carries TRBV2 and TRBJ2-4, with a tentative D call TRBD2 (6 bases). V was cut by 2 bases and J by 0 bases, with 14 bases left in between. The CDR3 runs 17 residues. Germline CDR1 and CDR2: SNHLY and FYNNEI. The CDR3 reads CASSERAAGLAKNIQYF. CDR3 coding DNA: TGTGCCAGCAGTGAAAGGGCGGCGGGGCTAGCCAAAAACATTCAGTACTTC. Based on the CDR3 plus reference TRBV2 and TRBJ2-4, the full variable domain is EPEVTQTPSHQVTQMGQEVILRCVPISNHLYFYWYRQILGQKVEFLVSFYNNEISEKSEIFDDQFSVERPDGSNFTLKIRSTKLEDSAMYFCASSERAAGLAKNIQYFGAGTRLSVL.

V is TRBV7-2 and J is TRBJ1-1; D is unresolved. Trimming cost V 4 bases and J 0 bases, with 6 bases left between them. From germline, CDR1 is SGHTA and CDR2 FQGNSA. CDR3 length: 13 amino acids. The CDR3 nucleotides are TGTGCCAGCAGCTCCTCGGTGAACACTGAAGCTTTCTTT. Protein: CASSSSVNTEAFF.

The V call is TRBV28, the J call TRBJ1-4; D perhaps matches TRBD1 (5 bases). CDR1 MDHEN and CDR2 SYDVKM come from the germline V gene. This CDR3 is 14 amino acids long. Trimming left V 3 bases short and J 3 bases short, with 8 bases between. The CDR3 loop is CASSFGGSNEKLFF. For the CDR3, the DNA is TGTGCCAGCAGTTTTGGGGGTTCTAATGAAAAACTGTTTTTT.

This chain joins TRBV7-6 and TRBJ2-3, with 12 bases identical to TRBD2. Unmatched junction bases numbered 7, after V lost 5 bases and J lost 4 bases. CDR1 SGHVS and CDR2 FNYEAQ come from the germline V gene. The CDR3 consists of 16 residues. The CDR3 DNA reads TGTGCCAGCAGCCCTCACCGGACTAGCGGGGCAGATACGCAGTATTTT. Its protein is CASSPHRTSGADTQYF. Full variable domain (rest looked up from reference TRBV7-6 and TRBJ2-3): GAGVSQSPRYKVTKRGQDVALRCDPISGHVSLYWYRQALGQGPEFLTYFNYEAQQDKSGLPNDRFSAERPEGSISTLTIQRTEQRDSAMYRCASSPHRTSGADTQYFGPGTRLTVL.

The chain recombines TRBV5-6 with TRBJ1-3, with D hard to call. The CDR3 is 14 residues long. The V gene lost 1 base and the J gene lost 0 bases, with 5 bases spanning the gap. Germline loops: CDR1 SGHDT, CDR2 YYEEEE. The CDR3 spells CASSLWNSGNTIYF. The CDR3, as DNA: TGTGCCAGCAGCTTGTGGAACTCTGGAAACACCATATATTTT. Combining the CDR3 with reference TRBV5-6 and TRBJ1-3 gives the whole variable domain DAGVTQSPTHLIKTRGQQVTLRCSPKSGHDTVSWYQQALGQGPQFIFQYYEEEERQRGNFPDRFSGHQFPNYSSELNVNALLLGDSALYLCASSLWNSGNTIYFGEGSWLTVV.

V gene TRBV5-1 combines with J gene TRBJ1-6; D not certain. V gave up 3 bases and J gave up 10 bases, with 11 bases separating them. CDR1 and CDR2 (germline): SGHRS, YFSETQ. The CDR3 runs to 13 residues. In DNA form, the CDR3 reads TGCGCCAGCAGCTCGTCAGCGGAATCACCCCTCCACTTT. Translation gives CASSSSAESPLHF.

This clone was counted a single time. CDR3 protein: CASSPRGLAGETQYF. DNA of the CDR3: TGCGCCAGCAGCCCCAGGGGACTAGCGGGAGAGACCCAGTACTTC. The rearrangement joins TRBV5-1 to TRBJ2-5; TRBD2 agrees at 12 bases. CDR1 is SGHRS and CDR2 is YFSETQ in the germline V gene. CDR3 length: 15 amino acids. V was clipped by 4 bases and J by 4 bases; unmatched bases: 5.

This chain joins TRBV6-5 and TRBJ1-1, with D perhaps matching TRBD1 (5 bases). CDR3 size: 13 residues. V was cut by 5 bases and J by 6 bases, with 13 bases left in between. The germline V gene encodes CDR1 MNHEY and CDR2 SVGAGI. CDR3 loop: CASSPRGEAEAFF. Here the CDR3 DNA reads TGTGCCAGCAGTCCCAGAGGGGAGGCTGAAGCTTTCTTT.

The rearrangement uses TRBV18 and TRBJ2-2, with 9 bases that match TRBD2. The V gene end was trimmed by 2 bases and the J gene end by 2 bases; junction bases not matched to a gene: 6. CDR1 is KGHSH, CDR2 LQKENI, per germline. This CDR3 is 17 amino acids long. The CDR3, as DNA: TGTGCCAGCTCACCAAGGCGGGAGGGCCGCAACACCGGGGAGCTGTTTTTT. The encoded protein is CASSPRREGRNTGELFF.

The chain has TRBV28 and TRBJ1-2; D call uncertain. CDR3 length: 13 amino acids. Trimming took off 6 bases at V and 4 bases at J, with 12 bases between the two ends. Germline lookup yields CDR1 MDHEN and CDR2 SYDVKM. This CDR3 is CASRIGSLYGYTF. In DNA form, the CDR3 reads TGTGCCAGCAGAATCGGGAGTCTCTATGGCTACACCTTC.

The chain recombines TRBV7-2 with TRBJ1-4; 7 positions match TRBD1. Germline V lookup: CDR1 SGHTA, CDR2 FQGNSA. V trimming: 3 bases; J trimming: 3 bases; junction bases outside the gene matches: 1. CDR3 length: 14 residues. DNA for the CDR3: TGTGCCAGCAGCTTGGGGACAGCTAATGAAAAACTGTTTTTT. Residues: CASSLGTANEKLFF.

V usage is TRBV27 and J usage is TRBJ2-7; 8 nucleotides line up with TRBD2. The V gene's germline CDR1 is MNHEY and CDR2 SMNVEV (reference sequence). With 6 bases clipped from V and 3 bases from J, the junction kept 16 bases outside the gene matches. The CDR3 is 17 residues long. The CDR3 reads CASRGGREAPFSYEQYF. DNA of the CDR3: TGTGCCAGCAGGGGGGGGCGGGAGGCCCCTTTCAGCTACGAGCAGTACTTC.

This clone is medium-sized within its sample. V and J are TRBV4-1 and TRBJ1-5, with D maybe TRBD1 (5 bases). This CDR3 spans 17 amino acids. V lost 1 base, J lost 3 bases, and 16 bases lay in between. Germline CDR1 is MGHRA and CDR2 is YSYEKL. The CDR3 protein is CASSQVLQVRVNQPQHF. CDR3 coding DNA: TGCGCCAGCAGCCAAGTGTTACAGGTTAGGGTCAATCAGCCCCAGCATTTT.

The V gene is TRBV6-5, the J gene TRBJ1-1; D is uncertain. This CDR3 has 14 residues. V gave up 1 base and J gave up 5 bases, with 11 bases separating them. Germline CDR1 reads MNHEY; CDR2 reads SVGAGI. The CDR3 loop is CASSYWGGKTEAFF. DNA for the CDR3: TGTGCCAGCAGTTACTGGGGAGGGAAGACTGAAGCTTTCTTT.

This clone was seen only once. In DNA form, the CDR3 reads TGTGCCAGCAGCTTGGGGACAGGGTCCCTAGAGACCCAGTACTTC. Translation: CASSLGTGSLETQYF. The chain is built from TRBV5-8 and TRBJ2-5; TRBD1 matches 8 bases. CDR1 and CDR2 from the germline V gene are SGHTS and YDEGEE. CDR3 length: 15 amino acids. Trimming at V came to 0 bases and at J to 4 bases, leaving 5 bases not matched to a gene.

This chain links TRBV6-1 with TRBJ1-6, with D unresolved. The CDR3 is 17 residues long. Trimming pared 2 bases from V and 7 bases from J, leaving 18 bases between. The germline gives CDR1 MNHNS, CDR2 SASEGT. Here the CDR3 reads CASSESPTGSGNSPLHF. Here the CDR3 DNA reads TGTGCCAGCAGTGAATCCCCTACCGGGAGTGGGAATTCACCCCTCCACTTT.

CDR3 residues: CASSTRGGGGDTQYF. The CDR3 bases are TGTGCCAGCAGCACCCGGGGCGGGGGCGGAGATACGCAGTATTTT. J is TRBJ2-3 and V is TRBV9, with D tentatively TRBD2 (7 bases). Germline V CDR1 and CDR2: SGDLS, YYNGEE. The CDR3 consists of 15 residues. V lost 4 bases, J lost 5 bases, and 17 bases lay in between.

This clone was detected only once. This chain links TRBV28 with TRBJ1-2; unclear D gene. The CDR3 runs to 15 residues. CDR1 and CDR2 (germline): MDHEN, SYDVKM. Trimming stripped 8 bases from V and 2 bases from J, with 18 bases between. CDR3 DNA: TGTGCCAGCTCTTCGACCTATGTCCGGAACTATGGCTACACCTTC. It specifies CASSSTYVRNYGYTF.

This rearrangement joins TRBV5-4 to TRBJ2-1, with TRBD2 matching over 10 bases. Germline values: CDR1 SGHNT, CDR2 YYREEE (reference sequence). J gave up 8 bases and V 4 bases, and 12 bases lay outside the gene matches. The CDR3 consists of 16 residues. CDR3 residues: CASSDPLAGFGYEQFF. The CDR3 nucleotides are TGTGCCAGCAGCGATCCACTAGCGGGATTTGGTTATGAGCAGTTCTTC.

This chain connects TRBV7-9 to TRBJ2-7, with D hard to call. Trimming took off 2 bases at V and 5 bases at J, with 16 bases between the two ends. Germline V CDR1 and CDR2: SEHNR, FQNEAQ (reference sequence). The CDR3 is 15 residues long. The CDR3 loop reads CASSLYLQTPDEQYF. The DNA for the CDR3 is TGTGCCAGCAGCTTATATTTACAGACCCCTGACGAGCAGTACTTC.

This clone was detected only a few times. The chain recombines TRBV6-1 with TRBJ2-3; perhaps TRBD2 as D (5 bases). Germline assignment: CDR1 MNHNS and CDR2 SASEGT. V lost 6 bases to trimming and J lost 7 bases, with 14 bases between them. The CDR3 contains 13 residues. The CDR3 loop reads CASSLGPGNTQYF. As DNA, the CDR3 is TGTGCCAGCAGCCTCGGACCGGGAAATACGCAGTATTTT.